This TCR beta chain was sequenced in a study of OX40 agonist ivuxolimab in advanced cancers. The CDR3 is 15 residues long. J lost 4 bases, V lost 2 bases, and 8 bases had no gene match. CDR1 is SEHNR, CDR2 FQNEAQ, per germline (reference sequence). TCRdb keeps only in-frame clones here, not all; method: immunoSEQ multiplex PCR. The table lists approximately 35,000 clones, roughly 90% of them singletons. This sequence originates from an adult with an advanced solid tumor such as melanoma, head and neck, liver or kidney cancer. The material sequenced was CD4+ or CD8+ T cells sorted from blood, taken in a trial of the OX40 agonist ivuxolimab. The rearrangement uses TRBV7-9 and TRBJ2-7; 7 bases line up with TRBD1. The CDR3: CASSLIGGLGYEQYF. CDR3 nucleotides: TGTGCCAGCAGCTTAATAGGGGGCTTAGGGTACGAGCAGTACTTC. The full variable domain, completed using reference TRBV7-9 and TRBJ2-7, is DTGVSQNPRHKITKRGQNVTFRCDPISEHNRLYWYRQTLGQGPEFLTYFQNEAQLEKSRLLSDRFSAERPKGSFSTLEIQRTEQGDSAMYLCASSLIGGLGYEQYFGPGTRLTVT.